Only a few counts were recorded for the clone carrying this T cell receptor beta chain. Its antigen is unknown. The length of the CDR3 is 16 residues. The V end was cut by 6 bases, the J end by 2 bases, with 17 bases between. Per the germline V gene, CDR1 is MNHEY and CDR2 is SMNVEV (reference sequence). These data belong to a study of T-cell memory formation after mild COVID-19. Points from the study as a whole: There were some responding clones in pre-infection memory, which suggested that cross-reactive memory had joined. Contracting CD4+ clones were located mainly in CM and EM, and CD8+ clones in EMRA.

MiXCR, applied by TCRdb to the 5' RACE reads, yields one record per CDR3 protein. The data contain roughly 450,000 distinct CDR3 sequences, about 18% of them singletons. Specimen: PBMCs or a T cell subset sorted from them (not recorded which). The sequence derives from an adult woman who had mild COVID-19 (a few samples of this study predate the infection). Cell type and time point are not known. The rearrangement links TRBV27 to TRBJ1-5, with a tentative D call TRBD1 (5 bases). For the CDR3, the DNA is TGTGCCAGCAGCCCGGGCGTAGGGACGGGCAATCAGCCCCAGCATTTT. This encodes CASSPGVGTGNQPQHF.